The 24 T cell receptor beta chains in this list originate from one sample, sequenced in a study of identical twins. TCRdb ran MiXCR on the 5' RACE reads and lists one entry per CDR3 protein. The sample carries 570,000 or so distinct CDR3 sequences, around 9.6% recorded once. This same sample was also taken into another study, of yellow fever vaccine responses in identical twins.

The specimen was PBMCs. The receptors were gathered from a woman under 30 in good health.

The chain carries TRBV20-1 and TRBJ2-1; D is unclear. Germline lookup yields CDR1 DFQATT and CDR2 SNEGSKA (reference sequence). Trimming removed 0 bases at V and 0 bases at J, with 12 bases between. This CDR3 comprises 16 residues. The CDR3 DNA is TGCAGTGCTAGAGATCATCAACAGCCCTCCTACAATGAGCAGTTCTTC. The encoded protein is CSARDHQQPSYNEQFF.

In its sample, this clonotype was seen many times. This sequence joins TRBV6-5 and TRBJ2-7; a possible D gene is TRBD1 (5 bases). The germline V gene encodes CDR1 MNHEY and CDR2 SVGAGI. The CDR3 contains 14 residues. V lost 2 bases and J lost 1, with 9 bases in between. The CDR3 DNA reads TGTGCCAGCAGTTACGCCCAGGGATCCTACGAGCAGTACTTC. The encoded protein is CASSYAQGSYEQYF.

This chain uses TRBV9 with TRBJ2-7, with TRBD1 matching over 10 bases. CDR1 and CDR2 from the germline V gene are SGDLS and YYNGEE. This CDR3 comprises 15 residues. Losses at the gene ends were 0 bases for V and 0 bases for J; bases not matched to a gene: 0. This CDR3 reads CASSVGTGGSYEQYF. CDR3 coding DNA: TGTGCCAGCAGCGTAGGGACAGGGGGCTCCTACGAGCAGTACTTC.

This clonotype turned up a few times. The genes are TRBV27 and TRBJ1-2, with D possibly TRBD1 on 6 matching bases. The CDR3 is made up of 14 amino acids. V gave up 7 bases and J gave up 7 bases, with 19 bases separating them. Germline values: CDR1 MNHEY, CDR2 SMNVEV (reference sequence). In DNA form, the CDR3 reads TGTGCCAGCACCCTGCGGGGGGGCTTTGGTGGCTACACCTTC. Protein sequence: CASTLRGGFGGYTF.

This clonotype was found many times. V is TRBV7-3 and J is TRBJ1-1; D not certain. The CDR3 has 13 amino acids. The germline V gene has CDR1 SGHTA and CDR2 FQGTGA. Trimming removed 4 bases from V and 0 bases from J, with 6 bases in between. Written as DNA, the CDR3 is TGTGCCAGCAGCTCCAACATGAACACTGAAGCTTTCTTT. It specifies CASSSNMNTEAFF.

This clonotype has more than one count but fewer than ten. V usage is TRBV15 and J usage is TRBJ2-3; 9 bases agree with TRBD2. CDR1 is LNHNV, CDR2 YYDKDF, per germline (reference sequence). Unmatched junction bases numbered 8, after V lost 0 bases and J lost 4 bases. This CDR3 comprises 17 residues. CDR3 sequence: CATSRDVLAGYSDTQYF. In DNA form, the CDR3 reads TGTGCCACCAGCAGAGATGTTCTAGCGGGGTATTCAGATACGCAGTATTTT.

J is TRBJ2-2 and V is TRBV7-2; TRBD2 matches at 11 bases. Trimming took 5 bases from V and 6 from J; bases not matched to a gene: 8. This CDR3 region has 16 residues. Germline CDR1 and CDR2: SGHTA and FQGNSA. The CDR3 DNA reads as TGTGCCAGCAGCCCTCAGACTAGCGGGATACCCGGGGAGCTGTTTTTT. It specifies CASSPQTSGIPGELFF.

The J gene is TRBJ2-7, the V gene TRBV7-6; D may be TRBD2 (6 bases). Germline V gives CDR1 SGHVS, CDR2 FNYEAQ. This CDR3 is built from 17 residues. Trimming removed 0 bases from V and 3 bases from J, with 18 bases in between. The CDR3 nucleotides read TGTGCCAGCAGCTTAGCCGGGACTCCTAGGAAAGGCTACGAGCAGTACTTC. It specifies CASSLAGTPRKGYEQYF.

On this clonotype itself: Its ends do not fully match the called genes, so a read error is possible. The V gene is TRBV28, the J gene TRBJ2-7; D is perhaps TRBD1 (6 bases). The CDR3 is 15 amino acids. CDR1 is MDHEN and CDR2 is SYDVKM in the germline V gene. Written as DNA, the CDR3 is TGTGCCAGCAGTGGCGAGGGGGTCAAGGTTTTGGGGCTTCTGTTC. Amino acid sequence: CASSGEGVKVLGLLF.

The rearrangement links TRBV5-1 to TRBJ2-7, with D perhaps TRBD2 (6 bases). Trimming removed 6 bases at V and 7 bases at J, with 11 bases between. This CDR3 has 11 amino acids. The V gene's germline CDR1 is SGHRS and CDR2 YFSETQ. This CDR3 reads CASTYSGEQYF. For the CDR3, the DNA is TGCGCCAGCACTTACAGCGGGGAGCAGTACTTC.

The table lists this clonotype with a few counts. V usage is TRBV20-1 and J usage is TRBJ1-5; TRBD1 agrees at 7 bases. Germline CDR1 reads DFQATT; CDR2 reads SNEGSKA (reference sequence). The CDR3 covers 13 residues. V dropped 2 bases and J dropped 6; count of bases not matched to a gene: 4. The CDR3 DNA reads as TGCAGTGCTAGAAAGGGACAGATTCAGCCCCAGCATTTT. The encoded protein is CSARKGQIQPQHF.

This clonotype was seen at least ten times. CDR3 region: CASSELAGSYEQYF. For the CDR3, the DNA is TGTGCCAGCAGTGAACTAGCGGGCTCCTACGAGCAGTACTTC. The V call is TRBV25-1, the J call TRBJ2-7; the match to TRBD2 covers 8 bases. CDR1 is MGHDK and CDR2 is SYGVNS in the germline V gene. The CDR3 loop spans 14 amino acids. V gave up 2 bases and J gave up 0 bases; unmatched junction bases: 0.

This clonotype has just a few counts. This CDR3 is CASSPGTHGETQYF. The CDR3 DNA is TGCGCCAGCAGCCCTGGGACCCACGGGGAGACCCAGTACTTC. The chain carries TRBV5-1 and TRBJ2-5; D possibly uses TRBD1 or TRBD2 (5 bases each). V lost 4 bases and J lost 5, with 15 bases in between. The CDR3 has 14 amino acids. Germline CDR1 and CDR2: SGHRS and YFSETQ.

V is TRBV9 and J is TRBJ2-2; D ambiguous. Between the trimmed V and J ends, which lost 1 base and 6 bases, there was a span of 16 bases. The CDR3 contains 16 residues. Germline lookup yields CDR1 SGDLS and CDR2 YYNGEE. CDR3 loop: CASSVLVTPVPGELFF. Here the CDR3 DNA reads TGTGCCAGCAGCGTATTAGTGACACCGGTCCCCGGGGAGCTGTTTTTT.

This clonotype was picked up many times. The CDR3 loop reads CASSLFSSTDTQYF. As DNA, the CDR3 is TGCGCCAGCAGCTTGTTCTCCTCCACAGATACGCAGTATTTT. V is TRBV5-1 and J is TRBJ2-3; no definite D call. The germline CDR1 and CDR2 sequences are SGHRS and YFSETQ. Trimming cost V 1 base and J 2 bases, with 8 bases left between them. This CDR3 has 14 residues.

This clonotype came up a few times. This chain links TRBV28 with TRBJ2-7; perhaps TRBD1 as D (6 bases). The CDR3 totals 15 residues. Germline V gene lookup returns CDR1 MDHEN and CDR2 SYDVKM. V was cut by 4 bases and J by 3 bases, with 16 bases left in between. CDR3 residues: CASSSFTGRLYEQYF. CDR3 coding DNA: TGTGCCAGCAGTTCATTTACAGGGAGACTCTACGAGCAGTACTTC. The full variable domain, with the rest looked up from reference TRBV28 and TRBJ2-7, is DVKVTQSSRYLVKRTGEKVFLECVQDMDHENMFWYRQDPGLGLRLIYFSYDVKMKEKGDIPEGYSVSREKKERFSLILESASTNQTSMYLCASSSFTGRLYEQYFGPGTRLTVT.

A few counts support this clonotype. This chain links TRBV27 with TRBJ2-7; 11 positions match TRBD2. Trimming removed 7 bases from V and 2 bases from J; junction bases left unmatched: 7. This CDR3 has 15 residues. Germline V CDR1 and CDR2: MNHEY, SMNVEV (reference sequence). Here the CDR3 reads CASTRSGLAAYEQYF. CDR3 DNA sequence: TGTGCCAGCACGCGTTCGGGACTAGCGGCCTACGAGCAGTACTTC.

Notes on this clonotype: At one of its ends the junction is not consistent with the germline gene, which may arise from a read error. The gene calls are TRBV12-3 or TRBV12-4 and TRBJ2-5; 15 bases align to TRBD2. The CDR3 runs 18 residues. Here the CDR3 reads CACSPGLAGGRTQETQYF. The CDR3, as DNA: TGTGCCTGCAGTCCAGGACTAGCGGGAGGGCGGACCCAAGAGACCCAGTACTTC.

The rearrangement links TRBV7-2 to TRBJ2-3; no clear D gene. CDR1 and CDR2 from the germline V gene are SGHTA and FQGNSA. Trimming removed 8 bases from V and 0 bases from J, with 3 bases in between. This CDR3 region has 11 residues. For the CDR3, the DNA is TGTGCCAGCTTCAGCACAGATACGCAGTATTTT. It codes for CASFSTDTQYF.

This clonotype was picked up a small number of times. The chain joins TRBV12-3 or TRBV12-4 to TRBJ2-7, with 7 bases lining up with TRBD1. Trimming cost V 3 bases and J 2 bases; bases outside gene matches: 4. The CDR3 has 14 residues. The CDR3 region has the DNA TGTGCCAGCAGTTTCGGGGACAGAACCTACGAGCAGTACTTC. As protein: CASSFGDRTYEQYF.

Regarding this clonotype: A much larger clone is a single base away; this may be a read error. The genes are TRBV6-2 or TRBV6-3 and TRBJ2-1; 12 nucleotides align to TRBD2. The CDR3 spans 16 residues. The junction had 1 base not matched to a gene; V was cut back by 0 bases and J by 4 bases. The germline CDR1 and CDR2 sequences are MNHEY and SVGEGT. The CDR3, as DNA: TGTGCCAGCAGTTACTCGGGACTAGCGGGTTACAATGAGCAGTTCTTC. Its protein product is CASSYSGLAGYNEQFF.

This rearrangement joins TRBV19 to TRBJ1-1; D might be TRBD1 (5 bases). V was trimmed by 5 bases and J by 6 bases, leaving 13 bases between them. CDR1 and CDR2 from the germline V gene are LNHDA and SQIVND (reference sequence). The CDR3 runs 13 residues. The CDR3 reads CASSWTMGAEAFF. In nucleotides, the CDR3 is TGTGCCAGTAGTTGGACAATGGGCGCTGAAGCTTTCTTT.

This clonotype was counted between two and nine times. The rearrangement uses TRBV6-5 and TRBJ2-5, with unresolved D. Trimming removed 2 bases from V and 2 bases from J, with 9 bases in between. In germline, CDR1 is MNHEY, CDR2 SVGAGI. The CDR3 is made up of 14 amino acids. CDR3 residues: CASSYGNNQETQYF. CDR3 DNA: TGTGCCAGCAGTTACGGGAACAATCAAGAGACCCAGTACTTC.

The chain carries TRBV6-2 or TRBV6-3 and TRBJ2-7, with a tentative D call TRBD2 (5 bases). The CDR3 covers 15 residues. Germline values: CDR1 MNHEY, CDR2 SVGEGT. V was shortened by 0 bases and J by 1 base, with 10 bases between the two germline ends. CDR3 sequence (DNA): TGTGCCAGCAGTTACTCTCCGGGGTTTTCCTACGAGCAGTACTTC. Translation gives CASSYSPGFSYEQYF.